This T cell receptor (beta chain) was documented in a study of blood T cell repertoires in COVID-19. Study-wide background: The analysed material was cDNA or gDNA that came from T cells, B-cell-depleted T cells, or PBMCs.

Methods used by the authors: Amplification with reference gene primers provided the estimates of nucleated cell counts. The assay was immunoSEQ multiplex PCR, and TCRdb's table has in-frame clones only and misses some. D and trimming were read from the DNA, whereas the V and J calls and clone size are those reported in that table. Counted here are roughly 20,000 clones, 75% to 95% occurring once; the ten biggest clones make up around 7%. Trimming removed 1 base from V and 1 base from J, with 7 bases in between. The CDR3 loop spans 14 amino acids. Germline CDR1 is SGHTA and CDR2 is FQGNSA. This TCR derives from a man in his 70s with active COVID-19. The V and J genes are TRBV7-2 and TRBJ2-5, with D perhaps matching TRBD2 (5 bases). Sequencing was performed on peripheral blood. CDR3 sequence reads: CASSLGRAQETQYF. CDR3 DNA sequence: TGTGCCAGCAGCTTAGGGCGGGCCCAAGAGACCCAGTACTTC.